What follows are 26 T cell receptor beta chains derived from one specimen sequenced in a study of blood T cell repertoires in COVID-19. Profiled with immunoSEQ multiplex PCR; TCRdb holds only in-frame clones, not every one. The table has 200,000 or so clones, 86% seen once. The specimen was PBMCs or T cells enriched from blood (not recorded which). The source is a woman in her thirties or forties with acute COVID-19.

This chain joins TRBV5-1 and TRBJ2-1; D is undetermined. Germline lookup yields CDR1 SGHRS and CDR2 YFSETQ. Between the trimmed V and J ends, which lost 6 bases and 9 bases, there was a span of 16 bases. The CDR3 has 13 residues. The CDR3 protein is CASTPFGSGEQFF. As DNA, the CDR3 is TGCGCCAGCACCCCGTTCGGGTCGGGTGAGCAGTTCTTC.

This chain links TRBV2 with TRBJ1-5, with 9 nucleotides matching TRBD1. Germline CDR1 is SNHLY and CDR2 is FYNNEI. There are 15 residues in the CDR3. Unmatched junction bases numbered 7, after V lost 6 bases and J lost 4 bases. As DNA, the CDR3 is TGTGCCAGCAGGTTTACAGGGGGCGAGAATCAGCCCCAGCATTTT. It is translated as CASRFTGGENQPQHF.

V gene TRBV6-6 combines with J gene TRBJ1-3; D is uncertain. Germline-derived CDR1 and CDR2 are MNHNY and SVGAGI (reference sequence). The CDR3 is 13 residues long. V lost 7 bases and J 2 bases, leaving 9 bases between the germline ends. In DNA, the CDR3 is TGTGCCAGCATGAGAGGGACTGGAAACACCATATATTTT. Its protein product is CASMRGTGNTIYF.

The V gene is TRBV19, the J gene TRBJ1-1; a weak D match, TRBD1 (6 bases). Trimming left V 10 bases short and J 1 base short, with 13 bases between. The CDR3 extends over 13 amino acids. Germline CDR1 reads LNHDA; CDR2 reads SQIVND (reference sequence). The CDR3 reads CAIRKDRNTEAFF. Written as DNA, the CDR3 is TGTGCCATAAGAAAGGACAGGAACACTGAAGCTTTCTTT.

The chain uses TRBV7-6 and TRBJ1-1; no firm D call. The CDR3 length is 13 residues. The germline CDR1 and CDR2 sequences are SGHVS and FNYEAQ. With 1 base removed from V and 4 bases from J, the gap between germline ends came to 7 bases. CDR3 bases: TGTGCCAGCAGCTTAGGGGCCTCCACTGAAGCTTTCTTT. Residues: CASSLGASTEAFF. Full variable domain (rest looked up from reference TRBV7-6 and TRBJ1-1): GAGVSQSPRYKVTKRGQDVALRCDPISGHVSLYWYRQALGQGPEFLTYFNYEAQQDKSGLPNDRFSAERPEGSISTLTIQRTEQRDSAMYRCASSLGASTEAFFGQGTRLTVV.

The chain uses TRBV11-2 and TRBJ1-1; D might be TRBD1 (6 bases). Trimming took 7 bases from V and 5 from J, leaving 17 bases between them. This CDR3 has 14 amino acids. Germline V lookup: CDR1 SGHAT, CDR2 FQNNGV. This CDR3 reads CASTQDSLGTEAFF. The CDR3 DNA reads as TGTGCCAGCACTCAGGACAGTCTAGGGACTGAAGCTTTCTTT.

The genes are TRBV15 and TRBJ2-5; a possible D gene is TRBD1 (6 bases). The germline gives CDR1 LNHNV, CDR2 YYDKDF (reference sequence). There are 14 residues in the CDR3. V was trimmed by 5 bases and J by 4 bases, leaving 14 bases between them. CDR3: CATSPGTNAETQYF. The CDR3 nucleotides are TGTGCCACCAGCCCTGGGACAAATGCAGAGACCCAGTACTTC.

This clone was detected once. This chain connects TRBV9 to TRBJ2-7; 8 nucleotides match TRBD1. The junction had 10 bases not matched to a gene; V was cut back by 4 bases and J by 1 base. Germline V gives CDR1 SGDLS, CDR2 YYNGEE. There are 16 residues in the CDR3. The CDR3 DNA is TGTGCCAGCAGCCCCACCGGGACAGGCCGATCCTACGAGCAGTACTTC. Its translation: CASSPTGTGRSYEQYF.

The rearrangement uses TRBV5-6 and TRBJ2-7; a weak D match, TRBD2 (7 bases). The ends were cut back, 4 bases at V and 3 bases at J, with 20 bases in the middle. From germline, CDR1 is SGHDT and CDR2 YYEEEE. CDR3 length: 16 amino acids. The CDR3 sequence: CASSPRGGPGLYEQYF. The DNA for the CDR3 is TGTGCCAGCAGCCCAAGGGGGGGCCCCGGCCTCTACGAGCAGTACTTC.

The V gene is TRBV5-1, the J gene TRBJ1-5; 8 nucleotides line up with TRBD1. CDR1 is SGHRS, CDR2 YFSETQ, per germline. Losses at the gene ends were 4 bases for V and 4 bases for J; bases not matched to a gene: 4. The CDR3 loop spans 14 amino acids. The CDR3 protein is CASSLDRGNQPQHF. CDR3 DNA: TGCGCCAGCAGCCTTGACAGGGGAAATCAGCCCCAGCATTTT.

This clone was seen a single time. Written as DNA, the CDR3 is TGCGCCAGCAGCGGTGAGATAACAACTAATGAAAAACTGTTTTTT. Protein product: CASSGEITTNEKLFF. The rearrangement links TRBV4-1 to TRBJ1-4; D ambiguous. V was cut by 5 bases and J by 0 bases, with 10 bases left in between. Germline CDR1 and CDR2: MGHRA and YSYEKL. CDR3 size: 15 residues.

The rearrangement links TRBV9 to TRBJ2-3; 9 nucleotides align to TRBD2. The CDR3 covers 16 residues. The junction had 8 bases not matched to a gene; V was cut back by 1 base and J by 5 bases. The germline gives CDR1 SGDLS, CDR2 YYNGEE. The CDR3 loop reads CASSVSAGGLGDTQYF. CDR3 nucleotide sequence: TGTGCCAGCAGCGTAAGCGCGGGGGGGCTGGGAGATACGCAGTATTTT.

The chain has TRBV7-2 and TRBJ1-3, with a possible D match to TRBD1 (5 bases). CDR3 length equals 14 residues. V lost 1 base and J 2 bases, leaving 6 bases between the germline ends. Germline values: CDR1 SGHTA, CDR2 FQGNSA. CDR3 coding DNA: TGTGCCAGCAGCTTAGGCAGGGCTGGAAACACCATATATTTT. Encoded protein: CASSLGRAGNTIYF.

V and J are TRBV30 and TRBJ1-1; the D is unclear. The CDR3 runs 14 residues. CDR1 GTSNPN and CDR2 SVGIG come from the germline V gene (reference sequence). V gave up 3 bases and J gave up 4 bases, with 15 bases separating them. The CDR3 DNA reads as TGTGCCTGGAGGGGGTACCTCGGAGGCACTGAAGCTTTCTTT. Protein: CAWRGYLGGTEAFF.

This sequence joins TRBV5-5 and TRBJ2-7; D remains ambiguous. Germline lookup yields CDR1 SGHKS and CDR2 YYEKEE (reference sequence). This CDR3 is 12 amino acids long. V was trimmed by 3 bases and J by 6 bases, leaving 10 bases between them. The CDR3: CASSSSGSEQYV. Here the CDR3 DNA reads TGTGCCAGCAGCTCCTCAGGTTCCGAGCAGTACGTC.

V and J are TRBV4-1 and TRBJ1-5; 11 positions match TRBD1. The junction had 7 bases not matched to a gene; V was cut back by 6 bases and J by 3 bases. The CDR3 runs 16 residues. CDR1 and CDR2 (germline): MGHRA, YSYEKL. This CDR3 is CASSPRDRGTNQPQHF. The CDR3 bases are TGCGCCAGCAGTCCAAGGGACAGGGGGACCAATCAGCCCCAGCATTTT.

This clone was detected a few times. The chain employs TRBV25-1 and TRBJ1-6, with 9 nucleotides matching TRBD1. Germline CDR1 MGHDK, CDR2 SYGVNS. The CDR3 is 15 residues long. V trimming: 4 bases; J trimming: 4 bases; junction bases outside the gene matches: 2. The CDR3 DNA is TGTGCCAGCAGTGTCGGGACAGGGTATAATTCACCCCTCCACTTT. The encoded protein is CASSVGTGYNSPLHF.

The gene calls are TRBV5-1 and TRBJ1-1, with 9 bases matching TRBD1. Germline V gene lookup returns CDR1 SGHRS and CDR2 YFSETQ. The trim removed 4 bases at V and 1 base at J, leaving 5 bases unmatched. This CDR3 is 15 amino acids long. The CDR3 coding sequence is TGCGCCAGCAGCGCCGGACAGGGGCCGAACACTGAAGCTTTCTTT. It is translated as CASSAGQGPNTEAFF.

The V and J genes are TRBV3-1 (or the pseudogene TRBV3-2) and TRBJ1-2; the match to TRBD1 covers 9 bases. Germline V gene sequence: CDR1 LGHDT, CDR2 YNNKEL (reference sequence). Losses at the gene ends were 2 bases for V and 7 bases for J; bases not matched to a gene: 11. CDR3 length: 16 amino acids. CDR3 DNA sequence: TGTGCCAGCAGCCAAATTACCGGGACAGGGAGATTTGGCTACACCTTC. This encodes CASSQITGTGRFGYTF.

This rearrangement joins TRBV5-4 to TRBJ1-2; 7 bases match TRBD1. The CDR3 totals 14 residues. Losses at the gene ends were 5 bases for V and 7 bases for J; bases not matched to a gene: 11. From germline, CDR1 is SGHNT and CDR2 YYREEE (reference sequence). CDR3 nucleotides: TGTGCCAGCAGACCACTTCAGGGGGTTGGTGGCTACACCTTC. This translates into CASRPLQGVGGYTF.

The chain employs TRBV19 and TRBJ2-2, with 7 bases lining up with TRBD1. The CDR3 is 16 amino acids. V shed 3 bases and J 4 bases; nucleotides not matched to a gene: 8. Germline-derived CDR1 and CDR2 are LNHDA and SQIVND (reference sequence). As DNA, the CDR3 is TGTGCCAGTAGTATCCGGACAGGCTGGAGCACCGGGGAGCTGTTTTTT. Translated: CASSIRTGWSTGELFF.

The J gene is TRBJ2-1, the V gene TRBV7-3, with TRBD1 as a possible D gene (6 bases). CDR3 length equals 15 residues. Germline-derived CDR1 and CDR2 are SGHTA and FQGTGA. V was shortened by 4 bases and J by 4 bases, with 14 bases between the two germline ends. CDR3 protein: CASSSLGDTYNEQFF. CDR3 nucleotides: TGTGCCAGCAGCTCCCTTGGGGACACTTACAATGAGCAGTTCTTC.

The chain carries TRBV2 and TRBJ2-2; TRBD2 agrees at 9 bases. The V segment lost 4 bases and the J segment 6 bases; nucleotides outside the gene matches: 6. The CDR3 covers 15 residues. The V gene's germline CDR1 is SNHLY and CDR2 FYNNEI. CDR3 nucleotides: TGTGCCAGCAGTGTGTTGCGGGGGGGACCCGGGGAGCTGTTTTTT. Amino acids: CASSVLRGGPGELFF.

V usage is TRBV2 and J usage is TRBJ1-5, with a tentative D call TRBD1 (6 bases). The CDR3 covers 16 residues. CDR1 and CDR2 (germline): SNHLY, FYNNEI. Trimming left V 5 bases short and J 0 bases short, with 14 bases between. The CDR3 sequence is CASSQRTGSSNQPQHF. CDR3 bases: TGTGCCAGCAGTCAGCGTACAGGGTCTAGCAATCAGCCCCAGCATTTT.

The J gene is TRBJ1-2, the V gene TRBV25-1; 7 positions agree with TRBD1. Trimming took 6 bases from V and 8 from J; bases not matched to a gene: 6. Germline assignment: CDR1 MGHDK and CDR2 SYGVNS. This CDR3 has 12 residues. The CDR3 DNA reads as TGTGCCAGCAGCAACACAGGGGCAGGCTACACCTTC. Translated, it gives CASSNTGAGYTF.

This chain connects TRBV7-9 to TRBJ1-2; maybe TRBD1 (6 bases). The CDR3 is 14 residues long. V was pared by 3 bases and J by 2 bases, with 10 bases between. Germline values: CDR1 SEHNR, CDR2 FQNEAQ (reference sequence). The DNA of the CDR3 is TGTGCCAGCAGCTTTGGGCAGGGGAACTATGGCTACACCTTC. It is translated as CASSFGQGNYGYTF.